What follows are 18 T cell receptor beta chains derived from one specimen sequenced in a study of tumor-infiltrating lymphocytes in primary liver carcinoma. From 400 to 550 ng total RNA, TCR beta cDNA was generated with a primer in the constant region. For TCR beta, libraries were produced by three nested multiplex PCR rounds using slightly modified ARM-PCR. The first two PCR rounds used TRBV1-TRBV30 forward primers with a C-beta reverse primer, 9 to 11 cycles each. TCRdb processed the multiplex PCR reads anew with MiXCR; each CDR3 protein has one entry. The table lists about 130,000 distinct CDR3 sequences, around 64% of them singletons. Without any cell sorting, about 18-31 mg of bulk tissue yielded co-extracted RNA and DNA. Sequences were obtained from liver tumor tissue from sampling region 3. This sample's subset: tumor region T3, left-lateral pole. The receptors originated from a woman aged 55-69 years with primary liver carcinoma and hepatitis B virus infection.

The sample holds many counts of this clonotype. J is TRBJ1-5 and V is TRBV5-4, with D perhaps matching TRBD1 (5 bases). The V end was cut by 4 bases, the J end by 5 bases, with 10 bases between. The CDR3 extends over 13 amino acids. CDR1 is SGHNT and CDR2 is YYREEE in the germline V gene (reference sequence). The CDR3 is CASSTDRDQPQHF. The CDR3 nucleotides are TGTGCCAGCAGCACTGACAGAGATCAGCCCCAGCATTTT.

This clonotype was detected a few times. Since a much larger clone is just one base distant, this may be a read error. V usage is TRBV6-1 and J usage is TRBJ2-1; tentatively, D is TRBD2 (6 bases). Germline V gives CDR1 MNHNS, CDR2 SASEGT. CDR3 length: 14 residues. The CDR3 DNA reads TGTGCCAGCAGTGGGGGGGAGTCCTACAATGGGCAGTTCTTC. It codes for CASSGGESYNGQFF.

V is TRBV11-2 and J is TRBJ2-2; D possibly corresponds to TRBD1 (6 bases). This CDR3 is 15 amino acids long. The V gene lost 1 base and the J gene lost 6 bases, with 12 bases spanning the gap. Germline V CDR1 and CDR2: SGHAT, FQNNGV. DNA of the CDR3: TGTGCCAGCAGCTTAGGCCAAACAGGGTCCGGGGAGCTGTTTTTT. Its translation: CASSLGQTGSGELFF.

Note on this clonotype: This may come from a read error, since a much larger clone is one base off. The chain has TRBV29-1 and TRBJ2-5; 8 positions match TRBD1. V lost 3 bases to trimming and J lost 5 bases; unmatched junction nucleotides: 8. The germline V gene encodes CDR1 SQVTM and CDR2 ANQGSEA. There are 14 residues in the CDR3. CDR3 residues: CSVEVRGLWETQYF. The DNA of the CDR3 is TGCAGCGTTGAGGTCAGGGGGCTGTGGGAGACCCAGTACTTC.

This clonotype has ten or more counts. The J gene is TRBJ1-6, the V gene TRBV4-2; D is perhaps TRBD1 (6 bases). V lost 0 bases to trimming and J lost 7 bases, with 19 bases between them. Germline CDR1 is LGHNA and CDR2 is YNFKEQ. The length of the CDR3 is 18 residues. CDR3 coding DNA: TGTGCCAGCAGCCAAGAAAGGAACAGGGCGGATCTAAATTCACCCCTCCACTTT. Amino acids: CASSQERNRADLNSPLHF.

This clonotype appeared many times. The rearrangement joins TRBV5-4 to TRBJ2-1, with unresolved D. CDR3 size: 13 residues. The germline V gene has CDR1 SGHNT and CDR2 YYREEE (reference sequence). V gave up 0 bases and J gave up 7 bases, with 8 bases separating them. CDR3 region: CASSLDFLNEQFF. The CDR3 nucleotides are TGTGCCAGCAGCTTGGATTTCTTGAATGAGCAGTTCTTC.

The table lists this clonotype with a count of one. The V call is TRBV12-3 or TRBV12-4, the J call TRBJ1-1; TRBD1 matches 8 bases. The trim removed 0 bases at V and 8 bases at J, leaving 2 bases unmatched. The CDR3 runs to 13 residues. This chain's CDR3 is CASSLAQGGEAFF. CDR3 coding DNA: TGTGCCAGCAGTTTAGCACAGGGGGGGGAAGCTTTCTTT.

A word on this clonotype: Just one base apart from a much larger clone, this may be a read error. The chain is built from TRBV12-3 or TRBV12-4 and TRBJ1-2, with D maybe TRBD1 (6 bases). The CDR3 loop spans 14 amino acids. Trimming cost V 3 bases and J 3 bases, with 11 bases left between them. CDR3 loop: CASSLRGAHYGYTF. In DNA form, the CDR3 reads TGTGCCAGCAGTTTGCGGGGGGCGCACTATGGCTACACCTTC.

The rearrangement links TRBV12-3 or TRBV12-4 to TRBJ2-1; D might be TRBD2 (5 bases). There are 13 residues in the CDR3. V was trimmed by 7 bases and J by 9 bases, leaving 16 bases between them. This chain's CDR3 is CASTSGVGSEQFF. CDR3 in DNA: TGTGCCAGCACTAGTGGGGTGGGGAGTGAGCAGTTCTTC.

The chain links TRBV28 to TRBJ2-3; 9 positions match TRBD2. This CDR3 region has 15 residues. With V trimmed by 5 bases and J by 6 bases, 9 bases remained unmatched. In germline, CDR1 is MDHEN, CDR2 SYDVKM. CDR3 in amino acids: CASSRRGRATDTQYF. CDR3 sequence (DNA): TGTGCCAGCAGTAGACGCGGGAGGGCCACCGATACGCAGTATTTT.

As regards this clonotype: One base away lies a much larger clone, so this may be a sequencing read error. The chain is built from TRBV12-3 or TRBV12-4 and TRBJ2-1; D is ambiguous. CDR3 length: 12 amino acids. Between the trimmed V and J ends, which lost 2 bases and 8 bases, there was a span of 7 bases. The CDR3 coding sequence is TGTGCCAGCAGTTTAAATAACCATGAGCAGTTCTTC. This encodes CASSLNNHEQFF.

In the case of this clonotype: Germline and junction disagree at one end, which may indicate a read error. The V call is TRBV11-2, the J call TRBJ2-1, with D uncertain. In germline, CDR1 is SGHAT, CDR2 FQNNGV. The CDR3 has 14 residues. The DNA of the CDR3 is TGTGCCAGGAGCTTCTGCAGTGTGGGCAATGAGCAGTTCTTC. It codes for CARSFCSVGNEQFF.

Worth noting for this clonotype: A much larger clone differs from this one at a single base, so this may be a read error. The chain uses TRBV5-4 and TRBJ2-7; D perhaps matches TRBD2 (7 bases). Germline-derived CDR1 and CDR2 are SGHNT and YYREEE (reference sequence). The CDR3 is 14 amino acids. In nucleotides, the CDR3 is TGTGCCAGCAGCTTAAGGGGGAGGGCCTACGAGGAGTACTTC. Amino acids: CASSLRGRAYEEYF.

As concerns this clonotype: The junction does not match germline at one end; this may be a read error. The chain links TRBV12-3 or TRBV12-4 to TRBJ2-3, with D unresolved. The CDR3 is 13 amino acids. The CDR3 spells CVSILEHLDTQYF. The CDR3 DNA is TGTGTCAGCATTTTAGAACACTTAGATACGCAGTATTTT.

This clonotype was counted many times. The CDR3 coding sequence is TGCAGCGTTGCAGACAGATCCTATGGCTACACCTTC. It specifies CSVADRSYGYTF. The chain uses TRBV29-1 and TRBJ1-2; D might be TRBD1 (5 bases). CDR1 is SQVTM and CDR2 is ANQGSEA in the germline V gene. CDR3 length: 12 amino acids. V lost 4 bases and J 4 bases, leaving 10 bases between the germline ends.

In its sample, this clonotype was seen many times. The chain employs TRBV6-1 and TRBJ1-5; a weak D match, TRBD1 (5 bases). Germline V gives CDR1 MNHNS, CDR2 SASEGT. Trimming cost V 5 bases and J 2 bases, with 13 bases left between them. CDR3 length equals 15 residues. CDR3 amino acids: CASSSGALGNQPQHF. CDR3 sequence (DNA): TGTGCCAGCAGTTCCGGGGCTTTGGGCAATCAGCCCCAGCATTTT.

Turning to this clonotype: An end of the junction differs from the germline gene, which may be a read error. V is TRBV14 and J is TRBJ2-2; 9 bases line up with TRBD1. Germline values: CDR1 SGHDN, CDR2 FVKESK. CDR3 length: 21 residues. CDR3 region: CASSQDTQHEFRDRATGELFF. DNA of the CDR3: TGTGCCAGCAGCCAAGATACACAACACGAATTCCGGGACAGGGCCACCGGGGAGTTGTTTTTT.

With regard to this clonotype: The junction does not match germline at one end; this may be a read error. The chain carries TRBV29-1 and TRBJ1-1; maybe TRBD1 (5 bases). Germline V gene sequence: CDR1 SQVTM, CDR2 ANQGSEA. The CDR3 contains 14 residues. The CDR3 here is CSIQTTSRGTGAFF. As DNA, the CDR3 is TGCAGCATACAGACAACCTCAAGGGGAACTGGAGCTTTCTTT.